These T cell receptor beta chains were read from a single sample in a study of blood T cells in healthy people across ages. In TCRdb, the 5' RACE reads were re-called with MiXCR into one record per CDR3 protein. The table records under 1 million distinct CDR3 sequences, roughly 44% of them present only once. The sequencing sample was made of blood. These receptors came from a man aged 55 to 70 in good health. Each CDR3 is given without its conserved first and last residue. D genes are given only for firm matches.

TRBD1,TRBV5-1,TRBJ2-7,ASSVGDRGEQY
NA,TRBV6-6,TRBJ2-7,ASSYSTGSTYEQY
TRBD2,TRBV9,NA,ASSVAGGAGVYEQY
TRBD1,TRBV6-2/TRBV6-3,TRBJ2-1,ASNFRDRGWGEQF
NA,TRBV20-1,TRBJ2-1,SASSLVLYNEQF
TRBD1,TRBV28,TRBJ1-2,ASSPDRGVVSYGYT
TRBD2,TRBV6-2/TRBV6-3,TRBJ2-1,ASSLPGRYPAPSSYNEQF
TRBD2,TRBV5-1,TRBJ2-1,ASSLLAGEGYEQF
NA,TRBV3-1,TRBJ2-3,ASSPRQSTDTQY
NA,TRBV20-1,TRBJ1-2,SARVQQGLDGYT
NA,TRBV12-3/TRBV12-4,TRBJ2-1,ASRVQGIAEQF
TRBD1,TRBV9,TRBJ2-7,ASSVEARTGEGYEQY
TRBD1,TRBV30,TRBJ2-5,AWSGYRGHQETRY
NA,TRBV6-2/TRBV6-3,TRBJ2-7,ASSPRLYEQY
TRBD1,TRBV13,TRBJ2-7,ASSLRGQGAYEQY
NA,TRBV20-1,NA,SATFAVTGETQY
TRBD1,TRBV6-2/TRBV6-3,TRBJ1-6,ASTLTGRDSPLH
NA,TRBV7-2,TRBJ2-3,ASSFKGSTDTQY
NA,TRBV6-2/TRBV6-3,TRBJ1-2,ASSYLRGPYGYT
TRBD2,TRBV6-1,TRBJ2-3,ASSGTSGKGSADTQY
NA,TRBV20-1,TRBJ2-3,SARVQGTQY
NA,TRBV7-2,TRBJ1-1,AGSPPLAGPPMNTEAF
NA,TRBV11-3,TRBJ2-5,ASSESGTYTQETQY
NA,TRBV3-1,TRBJ1-1,ASSPDGAEAF
NA,TRBV12-3/TRBV12-4,NA,ASSGDPKETQY
TRBD1,TRBV2,TRBJ2-1,ASSLQGSTYNEQF
NA,TRBV11-3,TRBJ1-1,AGSLVSAPNTEAF